This is a list of T cell receptor beta chains from one sample in a study of T cell responses to AZD1222 COVID-19 vaccine. TCRdb's copy holds only in-frame clones and misses some; the assay was immunoSEQ multiplex PCR. In the table there are about 79,000 clones, 80% of which are singletons. The sample in question was peripheral blood, obtained on day 0 of AZD1222 vaccination. The receptors here all came from an adult in good health. Both conserved end residues are part of each CDR3. A D gene is named only where the DNA matches it firmly. For some rows the clone size is stated as once, few or many, or as a class when expanded; others skip it.

d_call,clone_size,j_call,v_call,cdr3_aa,cdr3_nt
.,.,TRBJ2-7,TRBV11-2,CASSLASVLAHEQYF,TGTGCCAGCAGCTTAGCGTCCGTTCTGGCCCACGAGCAGTACTTC
TRBD2,.,TRBJ2-1,TRBV18,CASSGTSSSEQFF,TGTGCCAGCTCTGGGACTAGCTCCAGTGAGCAGTTCTTC
.,once,TRBJ1-4,TRBV6-5,CASSYIEGGSEKLFF,TGTGCCAGCAGTTATATTGAGGGAGGGAGTGAAAAACTGTTTTTT
TRBD2,.,TRBJ2-1,TRBV5-4,CASSSGTSGWLREQFF,TGTGCCAGCAGCTCCGGGACTAGCGGGTGGCTCAGGGAGCAGTTCTTC
TRBD1,once,TRBJ1-5,TRBV27,CASRPTGTGVDQPQHF,TGTGCCAGCAGGCCCACCGGGACAGGGGTGGATCAGCCCCAGCATTTT
.,.,TRBJ1-4,TRBV6-5,CASSSRSTGREKLFF,TGTGCCAGCAGTTCCAGAAGTACAGGAAGGGAAAAACTGTTTTTT
.,.,TRBJ2-7,TRBV19,CATRRDTSSYEQYF,TGTGCCACCAGACGGGACACTAGCTCCTACGAGCAGTACTTC
.,.,TRBJ1-4,TRBV11-2,CASSLVPNPRVNEKLFF,TGTGCCAGCAGCTTAGTACCCAATCCGAGGGTTAATGAAAAACTGTTTTTT
.,.,TRBJ2-2,TRBV20-1,CSASRLAGELFF,TGCAGTGCTAGTCGGCTTGCCGGGGAGCTGTTTTTT
TRBD2,.,TRBJ2-7,TRBV7-9,CASSFLRGRDADEQYF,TGTGCCAGCAGCTTTTTAAGAGGGAGGGATGCCGACGAGCAGTACTTC
.,.,TRBJ2-3,TRBV11-2,CASSPRDGNTDTQYF,TGTGCCAGCAGCCCCCGGGACGGTAACACAGATACGCAGTATTTT
.,.,TRBJ1-1,TRBV27,CASSNSIFGGTEAFF,TGTGCCAGCAGTAACTCGATTTTCGGGGGCACTGAAGCTTTCTTT
.,once,TRBJ1-2,TRBV6-5,CASNSGSVYGYTF,TGTGCCAGCAACTCAGGGTCGGTTTATGGCTACACCTTC
TRBD2,.,TRBJ2-1,TRBV10-3,CAIGTGLLAGGNEQFF,TGTGCCATCGGGACAGGGCTACTAGCGGGGGGTAATGAGCAGTTCTTC
.,.,TRBJ1-5,TRBV19,CASSIWTAGPQHF,TGTGCCAGTAGTATATGGACGGCAGGGCCCCAGCATTTT
.,.,TRBJ1-1,TRBV5-1,CASSLAPRANEAFF,TGCGCCAGCAGCTTGGCCCCCAGGGCGAATGAAGCTTTCTTT
.,.,TRBJ1-1,TRBV5-1,CASSLFGVTEAFF,TGCGCCAGCAGCTTGTTCGGGGTGACTGAAGCTTTCTTT
TRBD1,.,TRBJ1-5,TRBV27,CASAPGDRGWNQPQHF,TGTGCCAGCGCCCCGGGAGACAGGGGGTGGAATCAGCCCCAGCATTTT
.,.,TRBJ2-2,TRBV25-1,CASSDRLTGELFF,TGTGCCAGCAGTGACAGGCTCACCGGGGAGCTGTTTTTT
.,few,TRBJ1-1,TRBV6-5,CASKQWTEAFF,TGTGCCAGCAAACAGTGGACTGAAGCTTTCTTT
.,.,TRBJ1-6,TRBV19,CASSGSGDSPLHF,TGTGCCAGTAGTGGAAGTGGGGATTCACCCCTCCACTTT
.,few,TRBJ1-2,TRBV9,CASSVFGTGSYGYTF,TGTGCCAGCAGCGTTTTTGGGACGGGGAGTTATGGCTACACCTTC
TRBD1,.,TRBJ1-2,TRBV10-2,CASSELIGTGGLTF,TGCGCCAGCAGTGAACTAATTGGGACAGGGGGCCTGACCTTC
.,.,TRBJ2-2,TRBV5-1,CASTGDKSTTGELFF,TGCGCCAGCACGGGAGACAAGAGTACTACCGGGGAGCTGTTTTTT
.,.,TRBJ1-5,TRBV5-3,CARSFRGGPYSNQPQHF,TGTGCCAGAAGCTTCCGGGGCGGACCATATAGCAATCAGCCCCAGCATTTT
.,.,TRBJ2-1,TRBV27,CASSLSKGGDNEQFF,TGTGCCAGCAGTTTATCGAAGGGTGGTGACAATGAGCAGTTCTTC
.,.,TRBJ2-5,TRBV12-3/TRBV12-4,CASSLGGAETQYF,TGTGCCAGCAGTTTGGGGGGGGCCGAGACCCAGTACTTC